These 5 T cell receptor beta chains originate from one sample sequenced in a study of cytotoxic CD8 clonotypes in ibrutinib-treated CLL. Using immunoSEQ multiplex PCR, the repertoire was profiled, and TCRdb retains in-frame clones only, with some absent. There are hundreds of thousands of clones in the sample; around four fifths occur only once, and roughly 7% lies in the top ten. The source material was PBMCs, sampled before ibrutinib treatment. These receptors originate from a human donor with chronic lymphocytic leukemia.

The rearrangement uses TRBV25-1 and TRBJ2-5; the match to TRBD1 covers 7 bases. Germline V lookup: CDR1 MGHDK, CDR2 SYGVNS. The CDR3 is made up of 15 amino acids. The V gene end was trimmed by 0 bases and the J gene end by 3 bases; junction bases not matched to a gene: 4. CDR3 sequence reads: CASSEYSGGEETQYF. CDR3 nucleotide sequence: TGTGCCAGCAGTGAATACTCAGGGGGAGAAGAGACCCAGTACTTC.

The chain uses TRBV5-1 and TRBJ2-1; 11 nucleotides agree with TRBD2. Germline assignment: CDR1 SGHRS and CDR2 YFSETQ. Unmatched junction bases numbered 18, after V lost 4 bases and J lost 3 bases. CDR3 size: 20 residues. The CDR3 is CASSQHSGRAQDKYYNEQFF. The CDR3 DNA follows: TGCGCCAGCAGCCAACATAGCGGGAGGGCCCAAGACAAATACTACAATGAGCAGTTCTTC.

This rearrangement joins TRBV6-5 to TRBJ2-7, with 8 bases aligning to TRBD1. CDR3 length: 16 amino acids. Germline trimming cut 2 bases from V and 5 bases from J; bases unmatched to any gene: 11. The V gene's germline CDR1 is MNHEY and CDR2 SVGAGI. The CDR3 protein is CASSYPLGQGRHEQYF. The DNA for the CDR3 is TGTGCCAGCAGTTACCCCCTCGGACAGGGTAGGCACGAGCAGTACTTC.

This clone was observed once. The V gene is TRBV4-3, the J gene TRBJ2-4; D is undetermined. This CDR3 has 14 residues. The V end lost 1 base, the J end lost 0 bases, and 4 bases lay between the germline ends. Per the germline V gene, CDR1 is LGHNA and CDR2 is YSLEER. CDR3 sequence reads: CASSQVLAKNIQYF. The CDR3 bases are TGCGCCAGCAGCCAAGTATTAGCCAAAAACATTCAGTACTTC.

The rearrangement joins TRBV7-6 to TRBJ2-3, with no clear D. CDR1 and CDR2 (germline): SGHVS, FNYEAQ. V lost 5 bases, J lost 1 base, and 7 bases lay in between. The CDR3 has 13 residues. This CDR3 is CASSPVRTDTQYF. CDR3 nucleotide sequence: TGTGCCAGCAGCCCAGTACGCACAGATACGCAGTATTTT.